The sequence of this T cell receptor beta chain was determined in a study of early T cells in non-severe SARS-CoV-2 infection. The CDR3 is 13 amino acids. V was trimmed by 5 bases and J by 5 bases, leaving 13 bases between them. Germline CDR1 is SEHNR and CDR2 is FQNEAQ (reference sequence). This clonotype occurred many times. Individual cDNA molecules each received unique molecular identifiers attached to them. MiXCR was run by TCRdb on the 5' RACE reads, yielding one entry per CDR3 protein. The sample records about 29,000 distinct CDR3 sequences, 4.5% being singletons. The sequence came from an adult who was a healthcare worker with PCR-confirmed SARS-CoV-2 infection or an uninfected control (not recorded which). The sequencing sample was made of whole blood. The chain is built from TRBV7-9 and TRBJ2-7; tentative D call: TRBD1 (5 bases). Written as DNA, the CDR3 is TGTGCCAGCAGCAGACCCTCAGGGAACGAGCAGTACTTC. Its protein is CASSRPSGNEQYF.